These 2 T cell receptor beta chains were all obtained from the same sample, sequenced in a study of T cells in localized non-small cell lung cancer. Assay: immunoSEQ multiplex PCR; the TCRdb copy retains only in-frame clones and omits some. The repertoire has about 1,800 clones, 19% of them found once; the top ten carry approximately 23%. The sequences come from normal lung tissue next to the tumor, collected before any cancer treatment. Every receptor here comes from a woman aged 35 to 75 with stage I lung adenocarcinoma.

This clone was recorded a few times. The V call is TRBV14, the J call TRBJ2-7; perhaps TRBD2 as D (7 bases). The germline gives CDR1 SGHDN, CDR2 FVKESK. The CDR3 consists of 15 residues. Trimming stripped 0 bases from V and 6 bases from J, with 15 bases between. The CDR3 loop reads CASSQDSWGGGEQYF. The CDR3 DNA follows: TGTGCCAGCAGCCAAGATTCTTGGGGAGGGGGCGAGCAGTACTTC.

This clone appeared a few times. CDR3 amino acids: CATSRDLRAEGGVANTGELFF. The CDR3 DNA reads TGTGCCACCAGCAGAGATCTTAGGGCCGAAGGGGGGGTGGCGAACACCGGGGAGCTGTTTTTT. The V gene is TRBV15, the J gene TRBJ2-2; weak D call: TRBD2 (7 bases). Germline V lookup: CDR1 LNHNV, CDR2 YYDKDF (reference sequence). The CDR3 sequence is 21 residues long. V was trimmed by 0 bases and J by 0 bases, leaving 23 bases between them.